This T cell receptor (beta chain) was recorded in a study of post-analysis software for immune sequencing data. Study conclusions and caveats: A significant reduction in normalized Chao1 diversity was observed in multiple sclerosis patients versus controls. Patients showed TRBV5-6, TRBV5-1 and TRBV20-1 among roughly 5 TRBV segments more frequent than in controls.

TCR beta libraries were prepared from cDNA with unique molecular identifiers. Input amounts of 1 to 10 million T cells were used. These gave roughly 0.5 million cDNA molecules, so each molecule approximated one T cell. TCRdb independently ran MiXCR on the PCR reads; one entry per CDR3 protein. This table holds roughly 800,000 distinct CDR3 sequences, 25% to 30% found once. A few counts support this clonotype. Antigen: not known. Germline V lookup: CDR1 SGHRS, CDR2 YFSETQ. V shed 3 bases and J shed 2 bases, with 7 bases lying between them. The CDR3 spans 13 residues. The chain combines TRBV5-1 with TRBJ2-3; D is unresolved. The TCR originated in a girl between 5 and 17 years old with multiple sclerosis. Material for sequencing was blood. CDR3 in amino acids: CASSYRDTDTQYF. In DNA, the CDR3 is TGCGCCAGCAGCTACAGAGACACAGATACGCAGTATTTT.